Given below is one T cell receptor beta chain in context. The data are from a study of technical replicates of blood from several donors. Assay: immunoSEQ multiplex PCR; the TCRdb copy retains only in-frame clones and omits some. The sample has approximately 81,000 clones, roughly four fifths seen once; the top ten hold nearly 4%. The sequencing sample was made of PBMCs. The sequence derives from a human donor in good health. Some clones in this sample may be carry-over from other donors' samples.

The CDR3 sequence: CASSGVKGLAEAFF. The CDR3 DNA reads as TGTGCCAGCAGCGGTGTTAAAGGACTGGCTGAAGCTTTCTTT. The V call is TRBV9, the J call TRBJ1-1; no clear D gene. CDR1 SGDLS and CDR2 YYNGEE come from the germline V gene. There are 14 residues in the CDR3. Trimming cost V 3 bases and J 6 bases, with 15 bases left between them.